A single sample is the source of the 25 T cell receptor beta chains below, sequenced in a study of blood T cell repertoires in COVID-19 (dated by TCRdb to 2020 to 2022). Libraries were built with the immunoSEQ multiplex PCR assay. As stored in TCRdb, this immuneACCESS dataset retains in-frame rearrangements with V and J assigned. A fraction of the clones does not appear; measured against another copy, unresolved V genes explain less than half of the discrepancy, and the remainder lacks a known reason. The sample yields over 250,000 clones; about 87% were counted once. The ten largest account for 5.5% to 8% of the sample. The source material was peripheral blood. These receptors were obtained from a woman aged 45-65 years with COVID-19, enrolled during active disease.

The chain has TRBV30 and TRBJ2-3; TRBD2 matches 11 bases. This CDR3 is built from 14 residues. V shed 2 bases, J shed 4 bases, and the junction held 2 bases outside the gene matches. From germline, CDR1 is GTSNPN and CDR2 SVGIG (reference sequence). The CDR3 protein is CAWSIAGGPDTQYF. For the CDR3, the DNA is TGTGCCTGGAGTATAGCGGGAGGGCCAGATACGCAGTATTTT.

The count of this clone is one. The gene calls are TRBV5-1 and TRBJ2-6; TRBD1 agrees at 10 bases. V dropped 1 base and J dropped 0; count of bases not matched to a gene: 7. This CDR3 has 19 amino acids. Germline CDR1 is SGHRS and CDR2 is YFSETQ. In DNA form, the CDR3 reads TGCGCCAGCAGCTTGAACGACAGGGGGCTCGGCTCTGGGGCCAACGTCCTGACTTTC. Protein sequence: CASSLNDRGLGSGANVLTF.

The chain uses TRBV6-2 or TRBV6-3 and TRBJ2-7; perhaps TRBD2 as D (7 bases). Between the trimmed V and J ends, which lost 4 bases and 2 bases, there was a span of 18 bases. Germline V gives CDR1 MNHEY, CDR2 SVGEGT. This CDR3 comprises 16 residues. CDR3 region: CASSSRGGGTPYEQYF. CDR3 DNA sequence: TGTGCCAGCAGTTCGCGTGGGGGGGGCACTCCCTACGAGCAGTACTTC.

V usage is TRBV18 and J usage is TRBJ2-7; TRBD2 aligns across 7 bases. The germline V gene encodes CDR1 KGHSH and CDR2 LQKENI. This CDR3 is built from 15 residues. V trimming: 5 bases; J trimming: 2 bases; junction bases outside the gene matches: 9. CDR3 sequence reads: CASSIAGDAAYEQYF. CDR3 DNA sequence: TGTGCCAGCTCAATTGCGGGAGATGCGGCCTACGAGCAGTACTTC.

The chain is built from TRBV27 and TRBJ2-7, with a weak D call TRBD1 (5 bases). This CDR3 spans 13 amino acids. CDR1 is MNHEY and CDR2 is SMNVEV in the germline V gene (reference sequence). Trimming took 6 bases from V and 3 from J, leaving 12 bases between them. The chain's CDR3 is CASRLVDSYEQYF. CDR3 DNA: TGTGCCAGCAGACTCGTAGACAGCTACGAGCAGTACTTC.

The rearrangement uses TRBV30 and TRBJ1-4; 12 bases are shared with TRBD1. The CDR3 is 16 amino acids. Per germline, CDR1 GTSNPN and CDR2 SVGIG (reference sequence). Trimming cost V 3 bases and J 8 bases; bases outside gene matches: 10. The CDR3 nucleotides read TGTGCCTGGAGCCAGGGGACAGGGGGCGCTAGAGAAAAACTGTTTTTT. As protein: CAWSQGTGGAREKLFF.

The CDR3 loop is CASSLNRQDEKLFF. The DNA for the CDR3 is TGTGCCAGCAGCTTAAATAGACAAGATGAAAAACTGTTTTTT. The V gene is TRBV11-3, the J gene TRBJ1-4; D gene unclear. V lost 2 bases and J 6 bases, leaving 10 bases between the germline ends. Germline V gene data show CDR1 as SGHNT and CDR2 as YENEEA. This CDR3 spans 14 amino acids. Using reference TRBV11-3 and TRBJ1-4 for the parts outside the CDR3, the full variable domain is EAGVVQSPRYKIIEKKQPVAFWCNPISGHNTLYWYLQNLGQGPELLIRYENEEAVDDSQLPKDRFSAERLKGVDSTLKIQPAELGDSAVYLCASSLNRQDEKLFFGSGTQLSVL.

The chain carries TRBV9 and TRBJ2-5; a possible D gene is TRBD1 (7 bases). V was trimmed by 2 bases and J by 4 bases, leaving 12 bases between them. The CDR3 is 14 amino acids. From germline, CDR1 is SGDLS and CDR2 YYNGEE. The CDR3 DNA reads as TGTGCCAGCAGCGTCGGGAGACAGGGAGAGACCCAGTACTTC. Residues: CASSVGRQGETQYF.

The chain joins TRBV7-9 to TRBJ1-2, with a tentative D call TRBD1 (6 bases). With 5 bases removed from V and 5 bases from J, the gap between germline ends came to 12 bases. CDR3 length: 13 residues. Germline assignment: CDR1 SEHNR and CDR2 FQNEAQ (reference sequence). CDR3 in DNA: TGTGCCAGCAGCCCACAACAGGGTTATGGCTACACCTTC. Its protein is CASSPQQGYGYTF.

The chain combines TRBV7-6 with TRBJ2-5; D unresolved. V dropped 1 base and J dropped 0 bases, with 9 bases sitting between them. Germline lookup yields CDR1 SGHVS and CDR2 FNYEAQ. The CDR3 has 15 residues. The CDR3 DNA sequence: TGTGCCAGCAGCTTAGGAAGCTGGTACCAAGAGACCCAGTACTTC. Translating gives CASSLGSWYQETQYF.

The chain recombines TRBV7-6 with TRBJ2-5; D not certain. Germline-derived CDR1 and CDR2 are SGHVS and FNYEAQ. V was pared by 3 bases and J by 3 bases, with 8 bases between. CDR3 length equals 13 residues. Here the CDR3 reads CASSFKSKETQYF. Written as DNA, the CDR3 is TGTGCCAGCAGCTTCAAAAGCAAAGAGACCCAGTACTTC.

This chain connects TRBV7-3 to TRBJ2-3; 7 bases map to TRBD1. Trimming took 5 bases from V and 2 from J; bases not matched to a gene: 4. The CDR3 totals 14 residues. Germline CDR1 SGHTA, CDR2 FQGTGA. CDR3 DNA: TGTGCCAGCAGCGCCGACAGGGCCACAGATACGCAGTATTTT. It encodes CASSADRATDTQYF.

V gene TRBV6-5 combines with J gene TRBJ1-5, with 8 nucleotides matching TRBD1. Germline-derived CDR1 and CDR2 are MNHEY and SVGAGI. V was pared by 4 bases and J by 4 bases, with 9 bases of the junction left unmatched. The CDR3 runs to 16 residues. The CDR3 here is CASSCPRDRRNQPQHF. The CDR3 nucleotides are TGTGCCAGCAGTTGTCCCCGGGACAGGAGAAATCAGCCCCAGCATTTT.

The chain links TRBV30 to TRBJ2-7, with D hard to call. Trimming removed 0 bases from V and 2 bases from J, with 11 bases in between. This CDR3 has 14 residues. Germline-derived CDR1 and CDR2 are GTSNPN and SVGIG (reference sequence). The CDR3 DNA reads TGTGCCTGGAGTGTGATAGAGTTGGCCTACGAGCAGTACTTC. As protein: CAWSVIELAYEQYF.

The CDR3 DNA sequence: TGTGCCAGCAGCTTGACCGCAGGGTTAGGGGGCTACACCTTC. It is translated as CASSLTAGLGGYTF. The V gene is TRBV7-9, the J gene TRBJ1-2; TRBD1 is a possible D gene (5 bases). Trimming left V 3 bases short and J 8 bases short, with 16 bases between. CDR1 SEHNR and CDR2 FQNEAQ come from the germline V gene (reference sequence). This CDR3 is built from 14 residues.

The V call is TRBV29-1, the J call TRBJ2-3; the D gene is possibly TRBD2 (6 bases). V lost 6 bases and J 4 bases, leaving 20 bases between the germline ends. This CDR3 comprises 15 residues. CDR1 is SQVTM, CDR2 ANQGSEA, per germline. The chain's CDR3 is CSVTLGRGSSDTQYF. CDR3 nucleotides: TGCAGCGTCACTCTGGGCCGGGGGTCCTCAGATACGCAGTATTTT.

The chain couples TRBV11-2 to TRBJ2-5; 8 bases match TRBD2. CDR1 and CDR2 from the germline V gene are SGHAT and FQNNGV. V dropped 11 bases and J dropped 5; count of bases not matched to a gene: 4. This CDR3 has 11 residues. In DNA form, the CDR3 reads TGTGCCGTTAGCGGGGCGGAGACCCAGTACTTC. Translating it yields CAVSGAETQYF.

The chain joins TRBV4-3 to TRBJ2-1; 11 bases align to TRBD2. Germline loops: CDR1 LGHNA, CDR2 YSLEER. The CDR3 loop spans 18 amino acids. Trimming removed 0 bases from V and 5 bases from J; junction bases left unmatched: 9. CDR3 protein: CASSQDMRLAGPNNEQFF. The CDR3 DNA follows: TGCGCCAGCAGCCAAGATATGAGACTAGCGGGACCGAACAATGAGCAGTTCTTC.

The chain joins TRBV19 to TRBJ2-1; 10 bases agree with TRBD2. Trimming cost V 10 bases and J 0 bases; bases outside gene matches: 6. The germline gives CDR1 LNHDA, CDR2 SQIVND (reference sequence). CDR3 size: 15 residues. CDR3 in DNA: TGTGCCACCCATCCTAGCGGGAGCTCCTACAATGAGCAGTTCTTC. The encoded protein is CATHPSGSSYNEQFF. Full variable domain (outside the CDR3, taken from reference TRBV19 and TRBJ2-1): DGGITQSPKYLFRKEGQNVTLSCEQNLNHDAMYWYRQDPGQGLRLIYYSQIVNDFQKGDIAEGYSVSREKKESFPLTVTSAQKNPTAFYLCATHPSGSSYNEQFFGPGTRLTVL.

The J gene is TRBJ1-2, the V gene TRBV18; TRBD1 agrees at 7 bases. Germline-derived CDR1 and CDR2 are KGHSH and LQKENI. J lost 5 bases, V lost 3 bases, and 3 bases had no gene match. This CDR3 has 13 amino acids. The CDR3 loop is CASSPGTDYGYTF. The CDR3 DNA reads TGTGCCAGCTCACCCGGGACAGATTATGGCTACACCTTC.

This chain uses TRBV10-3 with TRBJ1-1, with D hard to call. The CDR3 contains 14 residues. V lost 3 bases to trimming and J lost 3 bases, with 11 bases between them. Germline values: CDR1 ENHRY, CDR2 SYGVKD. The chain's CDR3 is CAISESGLDTEAFF. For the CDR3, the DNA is TGTGCCATCAGTGAAAGTGGGCTGGACACTGAAGCTTTCTTT.

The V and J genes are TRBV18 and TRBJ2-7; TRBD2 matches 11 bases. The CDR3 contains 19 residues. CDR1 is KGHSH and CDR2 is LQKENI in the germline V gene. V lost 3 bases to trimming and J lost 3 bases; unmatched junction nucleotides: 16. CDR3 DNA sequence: TGTGCCAGCTCACCGACAAGGGGGGTTGGGACTAGCGGTAACTACGAGCAGTACTTC. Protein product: CASSPTRGVGTSGNYEQYF.

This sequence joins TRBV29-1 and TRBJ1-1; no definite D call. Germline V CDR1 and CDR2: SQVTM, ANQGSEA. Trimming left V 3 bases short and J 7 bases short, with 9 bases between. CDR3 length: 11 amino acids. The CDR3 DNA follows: TGCAGCGTTGAGTCCTATGGTGAAGCTTTCTTT. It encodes CSVESYGEAFF.

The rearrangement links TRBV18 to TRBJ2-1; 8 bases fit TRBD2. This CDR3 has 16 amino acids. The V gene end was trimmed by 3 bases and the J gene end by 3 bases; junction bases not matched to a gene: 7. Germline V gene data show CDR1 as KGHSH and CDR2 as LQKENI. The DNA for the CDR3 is TGTGCCAGCTCACCCCCGGGACTAGTCGGCTACAATGAGCAGTTCTTC. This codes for CASSPPGLVGYNEQFF. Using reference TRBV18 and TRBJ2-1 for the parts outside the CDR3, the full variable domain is NAGVMQNPRHLVRRRGQEARLRCSPMKGHSHVYWYRQLPEEGLKFMVYLQKENIIDESGMPKERFSAEFPKEGPSILRIQQVVRGDSAAYFCASSPPGLVGYNEQFFGPGTRLTVL.

CDR3 sequence: CASRTSIWSDTQYF. CDR3 nucleotide sequence: TGCGCCAGCAGGACTAGCATATGGTCAGATACGCAGTATTTT. The rearrangement links TRBV5-1 to TRBJ2-3; 7 bases line up with TRBD2. The V gene end was trimmed by 5 bases and the J gene end by 4 bases; junction bases not matched to a gene: 7. CDR3 length: 14 residues. CDR1 is SGHRS, CDR2 YFSETQ, per germline. The variable domain in full, with the rest retrieved from reference TRBV5-1 and TRBJ2-3, is KAGVTQTPRYLIKTRGQQVTLSCSPISGHRSVSWYQQTPGQGLQFLFEYFSETQRNKGNFPGRFSGRQFSNSRSEMNVSTLELGDSALYLCASRTSIWSDTQYFGPGTRLTVL.